The following is a T cell receptor (beta chain) sequence with its context. In its sample, this clonotype was seen many times. The antigen it binds to is not known. No base-level quality is on record; no much larger clone is a single base apart. Libraries came from 5' RACE. Sequencing used a NextSeq 500. To correct for sequencing error and PCR bias, the TCR library protocol tagged individual cDNA molecules with unique molecular identifiers. Both TCR alpha and beta chains were sequenced, and tight co-correlation was observed between alpha and beta sequence abundances in each sample. As for the original processing: V gene, J gene and CDR3 annotation of TCR sequences was performed with Decombinator V4. TCRs were defined as expanded if a significant change between any two time points was detected under a Poisson model with p below 0.0001. TCR abundances were normalised to the total number of TCRs sequenced in each sample and reported as counts per million. VDJdb, accessed 1 November 2021, was searched for CMV, EBV and SARS-CoV-2 annotated TCRs, with TCRs annotated for multiple antigens excluded. Clones were called with MiXCR by TCRdb after fastp trimmed the public reads at Q25, and only in-frame beta chains were retained. Rows are combined by CDR3 protein, so each entry shows the most common genes and DNA. TCRdb's processing, not the authors', yielded these V and J calls. The sample table holds some 21,000 distinct CDR3 sequences, of which around 4.2% were seen once. The ten most abundant clones make up under 8.5% of the sample.

The data originate from a study of early T cells in non-severe SARS-CoV-2 infection (dated by TCRdb to about 2021). Turning to the overall study: Because TCR sequencing was done on bulk RNA from unsorted whole blood, the alpha and beta chains could not be paired. The full study reports these points: VDJdb matching was skewed toward anti-spike CD8 responses and likely underestimated virus-specific expansions by missing private and CD4 specificities.

A case-control design nested within a healthcare worker cohort in London, UK, was used, with weekly nasopharyngeal swab PCR tests and blood sampling performed. Healthcare workers were recruited during the week of the UK lockdown, between 23 and 31 March 2020, and followed weekly for up to about 15 weeks. The source material was whole blood. The source is an adult who was a healthcare worker with PCR-confirmed SARS-CoV-2 infection or an uninfected control (not recorded which).

This receptor carries the CDR3 CASSLTRTNEKLFF. The DNA sequence is as follows: TGTGCCAGCAGCTTAACACGAACTAATGAAAAACTGTTTTTT. Here the chain combines TRBV7-2 and TRBJ1-4, with the D gene call left open. The CDR3 contains 14 residues, cysteine and phenylalanine counted. Left in the record is the CDR3 DNA by itself, 42 bases read in frame from the first base. CDR1 and CDR2 are drawn from the germline V gene: SGHTA, FQGNSA. The V and J ends are trimmed by 2 bases and 1 base, leaving 5 bases between them.